The clone carrying this TCR beta chain was detected only a few times. These data come from a study of blood T cell repertoires in COVID-19. Data came from immunoSEQ multiplex PCR; TCRdb stores just in-frame clones and leaves some out. This sample yields approximately 410,000 clones, of which 86% are seen a single time; 1.4% belongs to the top ten. CDR1 is GTSNPN, CDR2 SVGIG, per germline (reference sequence). V dropped 2 bases and J dropped 0 bases, with 13 bases sitting between them. The length of the CDR3 is 15 residues. J is TRBJ1-2 and V is TRBV30; no clear D gene. Material for sequencing was peripheral blood. This receptor was taken from a woman aged 25 to 39 with active or convalescent COVID-19. Here the CDR3 DNA reads TGTGCCTGGAGTCTCCAGACGCTAGCTAACTATGGCTACACCTTC. This sequence encodes CAWSLQTLANYGYTF.